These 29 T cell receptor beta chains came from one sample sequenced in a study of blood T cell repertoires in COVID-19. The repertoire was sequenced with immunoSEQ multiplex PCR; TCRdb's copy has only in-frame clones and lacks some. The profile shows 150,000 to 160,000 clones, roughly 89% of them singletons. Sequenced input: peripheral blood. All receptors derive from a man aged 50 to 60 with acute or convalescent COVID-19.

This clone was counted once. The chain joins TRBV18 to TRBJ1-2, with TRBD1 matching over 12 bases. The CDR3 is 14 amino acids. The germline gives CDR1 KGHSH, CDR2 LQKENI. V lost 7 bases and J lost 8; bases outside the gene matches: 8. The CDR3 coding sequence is TGTGCCAGCTACGAGGGACAGGGGGCAGGAGGCTACACCTTC. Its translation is CASYEGQGAGGYTF. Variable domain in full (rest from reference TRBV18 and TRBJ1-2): NAGVMQNPRHLVRRRGQEARLRCSPMKGHSHVYWYRQLPEEGLKFMVYLQKENIIDESGMPKERFSAEFPKEGPSILRIQQVVRGDSAAYFCASYEGQGAGGYTFGSGTRLTVV.

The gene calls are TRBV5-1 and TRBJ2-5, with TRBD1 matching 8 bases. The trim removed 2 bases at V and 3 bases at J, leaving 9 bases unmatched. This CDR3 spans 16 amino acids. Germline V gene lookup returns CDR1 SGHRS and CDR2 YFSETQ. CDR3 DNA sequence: TGCGCCAGCAGCTTTTCGGGACAGGTAGGAGAAGAGACCCAGTACTTC. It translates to CASSFSGQVGEETQYF.

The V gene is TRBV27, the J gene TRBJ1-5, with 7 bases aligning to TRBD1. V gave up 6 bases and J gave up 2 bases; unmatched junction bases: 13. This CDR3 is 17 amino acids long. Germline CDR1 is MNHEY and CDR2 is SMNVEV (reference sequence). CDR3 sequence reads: CASSPVRAGGGNQPQHF. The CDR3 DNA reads TGTGCCAGCAGCCCGGTTCGGGCAGGGGGAGGCAATCAGCCCCAGCATTTT.

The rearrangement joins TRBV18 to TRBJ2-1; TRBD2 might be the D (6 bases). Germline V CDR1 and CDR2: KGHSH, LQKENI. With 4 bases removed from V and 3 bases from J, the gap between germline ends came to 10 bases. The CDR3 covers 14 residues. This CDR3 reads CASSQEGFYNEQFF. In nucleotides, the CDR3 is TGTGCCAGCTCACAGGAGGGTTTCTACAATGAGCAGTTCTTC.

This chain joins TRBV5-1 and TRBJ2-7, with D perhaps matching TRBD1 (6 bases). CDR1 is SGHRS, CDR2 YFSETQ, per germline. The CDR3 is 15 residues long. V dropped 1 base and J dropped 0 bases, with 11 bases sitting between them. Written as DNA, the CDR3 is TGCGCCAGCAGCTTGCTTGGGGGCGGCTCCTACGAGCAGTACTTC. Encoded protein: CASSLLGGGSYEQYF.

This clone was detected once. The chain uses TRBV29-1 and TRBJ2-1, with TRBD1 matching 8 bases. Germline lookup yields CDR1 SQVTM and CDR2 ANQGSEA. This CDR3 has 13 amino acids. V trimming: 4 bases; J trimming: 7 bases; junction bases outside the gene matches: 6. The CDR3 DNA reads TGCAGCGTTGGGCGACAGGGGAGTAATGAGCAGTTCTTC. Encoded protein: CSVGRQGSNEQFF.

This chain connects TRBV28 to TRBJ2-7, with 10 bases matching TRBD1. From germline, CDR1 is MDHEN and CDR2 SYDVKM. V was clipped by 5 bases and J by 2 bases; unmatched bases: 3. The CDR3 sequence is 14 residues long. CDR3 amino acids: CASSTGTGAYEQYF. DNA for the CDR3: TGTGCCAGCAGTACCGGGACAGGGGCCTACGAGCAGTACTTC.

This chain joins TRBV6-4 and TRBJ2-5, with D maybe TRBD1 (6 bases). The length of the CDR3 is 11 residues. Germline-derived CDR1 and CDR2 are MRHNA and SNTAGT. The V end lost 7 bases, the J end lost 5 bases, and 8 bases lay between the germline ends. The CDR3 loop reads CASKRGETQYF. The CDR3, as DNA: TGTGCCAGCAAGAGGGGGGAGACCCAGTACTTC.

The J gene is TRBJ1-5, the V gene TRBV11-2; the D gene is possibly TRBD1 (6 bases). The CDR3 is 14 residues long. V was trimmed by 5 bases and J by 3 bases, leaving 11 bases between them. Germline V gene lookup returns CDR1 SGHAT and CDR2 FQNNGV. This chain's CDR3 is CASSLDSYNQPQHF. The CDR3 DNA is TGTGCCAGCAGCCTGGACAGCTACAATCAGCCCCAGCATTTT.

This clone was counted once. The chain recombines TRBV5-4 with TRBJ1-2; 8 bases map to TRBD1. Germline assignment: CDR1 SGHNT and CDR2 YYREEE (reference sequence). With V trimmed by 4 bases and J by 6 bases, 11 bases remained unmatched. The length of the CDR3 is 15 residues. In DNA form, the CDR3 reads TGTGCCAGCAGCATTGGACAGGGAGGGAGTAATGGCTACACCTTC. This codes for CASSIGQGGSNGYTF.

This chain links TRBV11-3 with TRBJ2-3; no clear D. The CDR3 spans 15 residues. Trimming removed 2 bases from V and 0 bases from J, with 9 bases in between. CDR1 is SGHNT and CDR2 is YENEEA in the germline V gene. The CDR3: CASSLSQQSTDTQYF. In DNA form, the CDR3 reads TGTGCCAGCAGCTTATCTCAACAGAGCACAGATACGCAGTATTTT.

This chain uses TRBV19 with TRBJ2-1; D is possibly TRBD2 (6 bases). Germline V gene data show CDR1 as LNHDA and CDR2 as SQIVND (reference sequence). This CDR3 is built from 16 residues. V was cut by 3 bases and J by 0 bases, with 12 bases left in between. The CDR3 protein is CASSISRGLSYNEQFF. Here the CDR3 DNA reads TGTGCCAGTAGTATCTCGCGGGGTCTCTCCTACAATGAGCAGTTCTTC.

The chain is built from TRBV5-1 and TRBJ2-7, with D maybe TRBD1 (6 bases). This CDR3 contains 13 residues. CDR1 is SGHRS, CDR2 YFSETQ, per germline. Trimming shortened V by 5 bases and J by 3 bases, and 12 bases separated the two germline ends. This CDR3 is CASSQLDSYEQYV. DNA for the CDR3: TGCGCCAGCAGTCAACTGGACAGCTACGAGCAGTACGTC.

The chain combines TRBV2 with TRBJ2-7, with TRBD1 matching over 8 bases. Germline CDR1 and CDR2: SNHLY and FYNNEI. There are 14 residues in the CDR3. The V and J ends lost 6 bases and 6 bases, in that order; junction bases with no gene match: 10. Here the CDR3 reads CASRLDREIGEQYF. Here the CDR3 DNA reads TGTGCCAGCAGGCTGGACAGGGAAATCGGCGAGCAGTACTTC. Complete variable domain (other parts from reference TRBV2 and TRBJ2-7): EPEVTQTPSHQVTQMGQEVILRCVPISNHLYFYWYRQILGQKVEFLVSFYNNEISEKSEIFDDQFSVERPDGSNFTLKIRSTKLEDSAMYFCASRLDREIGEQYFGPGTRLTVT.

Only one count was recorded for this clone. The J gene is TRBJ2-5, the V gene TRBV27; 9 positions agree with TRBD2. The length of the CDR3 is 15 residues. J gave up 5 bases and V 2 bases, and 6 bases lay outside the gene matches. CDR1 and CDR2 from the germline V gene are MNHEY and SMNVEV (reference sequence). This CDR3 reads CASSLGGTSTETQYF. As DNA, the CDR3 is TGTGCCAGCAGTTTAGGCGGGACTAGCACTGAGACCCAGTACTTC.

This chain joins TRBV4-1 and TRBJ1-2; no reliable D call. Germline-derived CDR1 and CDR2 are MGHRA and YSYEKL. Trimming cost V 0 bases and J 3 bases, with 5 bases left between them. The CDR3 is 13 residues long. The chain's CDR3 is CASSQDIYYGYTF. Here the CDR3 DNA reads TGCGCCAGCAGCCAAGATATCTACTATGGCTACACCTTC.

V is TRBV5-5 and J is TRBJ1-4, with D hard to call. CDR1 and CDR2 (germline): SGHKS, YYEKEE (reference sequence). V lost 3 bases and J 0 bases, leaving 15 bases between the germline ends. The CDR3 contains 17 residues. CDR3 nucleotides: TGTGCCAGCAGCTATGGGCCGGCGCCGGCAACTAATGAAAAACTGTTTTTT. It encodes CASSYGPAPATNEKLFF. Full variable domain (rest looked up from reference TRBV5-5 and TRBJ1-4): DAGVTQSPTHLIKTRGQQVTLRCSPISGHKSVSWYQQVLGQGPQFIFQYYEKEERGRGNFPDRFSARQFPNYSSELNVNALLLGDSALYLCASSYGPAPATNEKLFFGSGTQLSVL.

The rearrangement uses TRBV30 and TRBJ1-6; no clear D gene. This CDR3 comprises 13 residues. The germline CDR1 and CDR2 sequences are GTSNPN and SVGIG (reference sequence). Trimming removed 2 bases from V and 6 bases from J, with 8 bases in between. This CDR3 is CAWSYSSNSPLHF. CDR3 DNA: TGTGCCTGGAGTTATTCCAGTAATTCACCCCTCCACTTT.

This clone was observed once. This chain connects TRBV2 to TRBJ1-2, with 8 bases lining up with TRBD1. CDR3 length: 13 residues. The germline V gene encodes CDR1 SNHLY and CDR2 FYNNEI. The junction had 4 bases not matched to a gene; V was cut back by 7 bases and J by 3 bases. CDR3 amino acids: CASNQGADYGYTF. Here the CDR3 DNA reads TGTGCCAGCAACCAGGGGGCCGACTATGGCTACACCTTC.

CDR3 amino acids: CASSSPEAFYGYTF. The CDR3 coding sequence is TGTGCCAGCAGTTCCCCCGAGGCTTTTTATGGCTACACCTTC. V is TRBV28 and J is TRBJ1-2; no reliable D call. V lost 4 bases, J lost 5 bases, and 14 bases lay in between. The CDR3 loop spans 14 amino acids. CDR1 is MDHEN, CDR2 SYDVKM, per germline.

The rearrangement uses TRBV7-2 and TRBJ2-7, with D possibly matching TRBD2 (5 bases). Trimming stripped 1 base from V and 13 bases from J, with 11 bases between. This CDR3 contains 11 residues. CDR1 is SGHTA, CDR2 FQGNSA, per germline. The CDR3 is CASSLGVSVYF. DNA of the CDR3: TGTGCCAGCAGCTTAGGGGTTAGCGTCTACTTC.

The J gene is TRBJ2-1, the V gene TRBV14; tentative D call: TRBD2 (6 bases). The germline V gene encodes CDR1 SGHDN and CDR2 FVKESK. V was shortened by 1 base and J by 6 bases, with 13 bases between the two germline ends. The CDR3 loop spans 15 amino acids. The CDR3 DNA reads TGTGCCAGCAGCCAAGTCTGGGGGGTTCTCAATGAGCAGTTCTTC. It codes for CASSQVWGVLNEQFF.

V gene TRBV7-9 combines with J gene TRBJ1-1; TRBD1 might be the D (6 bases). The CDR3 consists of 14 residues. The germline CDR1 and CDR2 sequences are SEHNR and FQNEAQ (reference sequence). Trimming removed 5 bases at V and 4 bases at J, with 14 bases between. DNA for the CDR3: TGTGCCAGCAGCATGGACAGACAAAGCACTGAAGCTTTCTTT. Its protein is CASSMDRQSTEAFF.

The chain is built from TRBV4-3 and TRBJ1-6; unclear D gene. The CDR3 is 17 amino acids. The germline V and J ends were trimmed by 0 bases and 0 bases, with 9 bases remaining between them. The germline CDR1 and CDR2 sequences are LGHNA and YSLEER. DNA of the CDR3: TGCGCCAGCAGCCAAGAGAGCGTAAGCTCCTATAATTCACCCCTCCACTTT. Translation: CASSQESVSSYNSPLHF.

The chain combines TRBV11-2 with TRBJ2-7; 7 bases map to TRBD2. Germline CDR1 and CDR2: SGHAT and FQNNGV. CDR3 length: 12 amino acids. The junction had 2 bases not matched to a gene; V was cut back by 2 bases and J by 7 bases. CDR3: CASSLYGGEQYF. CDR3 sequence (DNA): TGTGCCAGCAGCTTATACGGGGGGGAGCAGTACTTC.

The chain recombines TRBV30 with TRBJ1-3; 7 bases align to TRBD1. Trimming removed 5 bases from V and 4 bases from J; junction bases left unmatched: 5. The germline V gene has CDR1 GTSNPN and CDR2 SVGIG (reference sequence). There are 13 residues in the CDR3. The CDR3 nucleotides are TGTGCCTGGGACAGGGCGTCGGGAAACACCATATATTTT. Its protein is CAWDRASGNTIYF. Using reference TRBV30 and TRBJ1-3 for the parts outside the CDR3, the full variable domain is SQTIHQWPATLVQPVGSPLSLECTVEGTSNPNLYWYRQAAGRGLQLLFYSVGIGQISSEVPQNLSASRPQDRQFILSSKKLLLSDSGFYLCAWDRASGNTIYFGEGSWLTVV.

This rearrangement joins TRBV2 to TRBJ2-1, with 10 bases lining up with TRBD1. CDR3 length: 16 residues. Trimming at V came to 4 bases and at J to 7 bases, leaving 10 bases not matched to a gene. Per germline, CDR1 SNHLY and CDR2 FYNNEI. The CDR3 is CASSGGTGVVTNEQFF. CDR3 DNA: TGTGCCAGCAGTGGGGGGACAGGGGTCGTTACGAATGAGCAGTTCTTC. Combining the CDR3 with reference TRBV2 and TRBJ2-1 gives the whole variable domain EPEVTQTPSHQVTQMGQEVILRCVPISNHLYFYWYRQILGQKVEFLVSFYNNEISEKSEIFDDQFSVERPDGSNFTLKIRSTKLEDSAMYFCASSGGTGVVTNEQFFGPGTRLTVL.

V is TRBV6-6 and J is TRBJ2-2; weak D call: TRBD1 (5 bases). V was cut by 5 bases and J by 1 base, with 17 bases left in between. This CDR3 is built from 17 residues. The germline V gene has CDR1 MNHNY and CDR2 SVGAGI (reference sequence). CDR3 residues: CASSQLRTPQNTGELFF. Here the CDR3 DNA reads TGTGCCAGCAGTCAACTTCGGACACCACAGAACACCGGGGAGCTGTTTTTT.

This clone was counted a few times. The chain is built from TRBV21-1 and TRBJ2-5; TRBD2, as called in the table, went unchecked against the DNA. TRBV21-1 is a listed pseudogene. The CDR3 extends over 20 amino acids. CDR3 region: CASTSGQGVNSGRVQETQYF. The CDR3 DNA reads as TGTGCCAGCACCAGCGGACAGGGGGTCAATAGCGGGAGGGTCCAAGAGACCCAGTACTTC.